This entry is about one T cell receptor (beta chain). Assay: immunoSEQ multiplex PCR; the TCRdb copy retains only in-frame clones and omits some. The table has approximately 4,400 clones, about 79% seen once; the top ten hold roughly 56%. Trimming stripped 0 bases from V and 4 bases from J, with 10 bases between. The CDR3 is 15 amino acids. Germline CDR1 reads SGHVS; CDR2 reads FQNEAQ. This sample is part of a study of blood T cell dynamics during melanoma immunotherapy. The wider study: Patients with metastatic melanoma got pembrolizumab or nivolumab-ipilimumab as first-line care.

Sample time point: week 3, after first cycle of checkpoint inhibitor. Prior systemic cancer therapy, immunosuppressant use and other active malignancies excluded patients. The material sequenced was blood, taken from a patient treated with checkpoint blockade. This chain links TRBV7-8 with TRBJ1-5; no firm D call. This clonotype was sampled from a human donor with melanoma. CDR3 in DNA: TGTGCCAGCAGCTTAGCGAGCGGAAAAAATCAGCCCCAGCATTTT. This gives the protein CASSLASGKNQPQHF.